This is a list of T cell receptor beta chains from one sample in a study of blood T cell repertoires in COVID-19. TCRdb's copy holds only in-frame clones and misses some; the assay was immunoSEQ multiplex PCR. Among over 25,000 clones listed, 85% were seen once. The sample was peripheral blood. The receptors here all came from a human donor in a cohort sampled during active COVID-19. Both conserved end residues are part of each CDR3. D genes are given only for firm matches. Part of the rows lack a size; the others show once, few, many or a class for expanded clones.

j_gene	v_gene	d_gene	abundance	CDR3aa	CDR3nt
TRBJ1-2	TRBV28	TRBD1	NA	CASRYLGQVNYGYTF	TGTGCCAGCAGATACCTAGGACAGGTTAACTATGGCTACACCTTC
TRBJ1-6	TRBV7-9	NA	few	CASSYAGSGNSPLHF	TGTGCCAGCAGCTACGCGGGGTCTGGCAATTCACCCCTCCACTTT
TRBJ1-1	TRBV5-4	NA	NA	CASSLNGIAFF	TGTGCCAGCAGCTTGAACGGGATTGCTTTCTTT
TRBJ2-7	TRBV7-9	TRBD2	NA	CASSPTLAASYEQYF	TGTGCCAGCAGCCCAACTCTAGCGGCCTCCTACGAGCAGTACTTC
TRBJ1-1	TRBV7-8	TRBD1	NA	CASSYRTGVGTEAFF	TGTGCCAGCAGCTACCGGACAGGGGTGGGCACTGAAGCTTTCTTT
TRBJ2-5	TRBV6-2/TRBV6-3	TRBD1	NA	CASSLGTGVGTQYF	TGTGCCAGCAGTCTGGGGACAGGTGTGGGGACCCAGTACTTC
TRBJ1-2	TRBV5-1	TRBD1	few	CASSLMGQINYGYTF	TGCGCCAGCAGCTTGATGGGACAGATAAACTATGGCTACACCTTC
TRBJ1-5	TRBV3-1/TRBV3-2	NA	NA	CASSQTPGLRSQPQHF	TGTGCCAGCAGCCAAACCCCGGGACTGAGATCCCAGCCCCAGCATTTT
TRBJ1-2	TRBV7-2	NA	once	CASSPTSGHYGYTF	TGTGCCAGCAGCCCCACCTCAGGCCACTATGGCTACACCTTC
TRBJ2-3	TRBV28	TRBD2	NA	CASSFVGGGAADTQYF	TGTGCCAGCAGTTTCGTCGGCGGGGGGGCGGCAGATACGCAGTATTTT
TRBJ2-5	TRBV7-2	TRBD1	NA	CASSLVGRDRDQETQYF	TGTGCCAGCAGCTTAGTGGGGCGGGACAGGGACCAAGAGACCCAGTACTTC
TRBJ2-7	TRBV6-5	TRBD1	NA	CASSYVGAGGSYEQYF	TGTGCCAGCAGTTACGTTGGGGCAGGGGGTTCCTACGAGCAGTACTTC
TRBJ2-2	TRBV14	NA	NA	CASSQGGRAGELFF	TGTGCCAGCAGCCAAGGCGGCAGGGCCGGGGAGCTGTTTTTT
TRBJ2-5	TRBV9	NA	NA	CASSVAPGAETQYF	TGTGCCAGCAGCGTAGCCCCAGGGGCCGAGACCCAGTACTTC
TRBJ1-6	TRBV7-2	TRBD1	NA	CASSSPDRGDSPLHF	TGTGCCAGCAGCTCCCCGGACAGGGGGGATTCACCCCTCCACTTT
TRBJ2-5	TRBV28	TRBD2	NA	CASSFSGGRETQYF	TGTGCCAGCAGTTTTTCGGGGGGGCGGGAGACCCAGTACTTC
TRBJ2-1	TRBV11-3	TRBD2	NA	CASSLAASGGAPYNEQFF	TGTGCCAGCAGCCTCGCGGCGAGCGGGGGGGCCCCCTACAATGAGCAGTTCTTC
TRBJ1-3	TRBV19	TRBD1	NA	CASSLRDREGNTIYF	TGTGCCAGTAGTCTCCGGGACAGGGAAGGAAACACCATATATTTT
TRBJ2-4	TRBV7-3	TRBD1	NA	CASSPRTGGWVKNIQYF	TGTGCCAGCAGCCCGCGGACAGGGGGTTGGGTCAAAAACATTCAGTACTTC
TRBJ2-1	TRBV14	TRBD2	NA	CASSRNSGGALGNEQFF	TGTGCCAGCAGCCGGAATAGCGGGGGGGCCTTGGGCAATGAGCAGTTCTTC
TRBJ1-5	TRBV2	TRBD1	NA	CASSGTRQGRQPQHF	TGTGCCAGCAGTGGCACCAGACAGGGAAGGCAGCCCCAGCATTTT
TRBJ2-3	TRBV7-9	NA	few	CASSLVLAPDTQYF	TGTGCCAGCAGCTTAGTACTAGCCCCAGATACGCAGTATTTT
TRBJ1-1	TRBV6-5	NA	NA	CASLVPFGGSTEAFF	TGTGCCAGCTTAGTGCCCTTTGGCGGAAGCACTGAAGCTTTCTTT